This T cell receptor beta chain appears in the sequencing data of a study of response to subunit inactivated influenza vaccine. TCRdb redid the calling of the RT-PCR reads with MiXCR, one entry per CDR3 protein. Among 540,000 or so distinct CDR3 sequences listed, 13% were seen once. Broader study findings: With each seasonal influenza vaccination, the authors suggested, few new T cells are recruited.

This clonotype was picked up many times. Its matching antigen is unknown. This CDR3 comprises 14 residues. V lost 2 bases to trimming and J lost 4 bases, with 11 bases between them. The clonotype was recovered from a man aged 50-59 years who received an inactivated influenza vaccine. V gene TRBV12-3 or TRBV12-4 combines with J gene TRBJ1-1; D gene uncertain. Sequenced material: PBMCs from blood, taken roughly 46 days after vaccination. The CDR3 DNA reads as TGTGCCAGCAGTTTACACGGTGGAGGCACTGAAGCTTTCTTT. This codes for CASSLHGGGTEAFF.